The present T cell receptor beta chain was sequenced within a study of shared clonotypes between healthy human individuals. Recent vaccinations or acute infections were absent in the healthy HIV-negative adult donors. Using ten immunoSEQ deep assay plates, investigators sequenced unsorted PBMC DNA. Profiled with immunoSEQ multiplex PCR; TCRdb holds only in-frame clones, not every one. The data contain fewer than 650,000 clones, 76% of them singletons. This clone came up many times. Its target is not known. Other DNA sequences in the same sample also yield this CDR3. Regarding the study as a whole: Sampling covered blood only; tissue repertoires likely differ.

The CDR3 has 14 residues. Germline V gives CDR1 SGHTA, CDR2 FQGNSA. The germline V and J ends were trimmed by 5 bases and 4 bases, with 15 bases remaining between them. The chain uses TRBV7-2 and TRBJ2-7; tentative D call: TRBD1 (5 bases). The sequence derives from a woman aged 35 to 49 in good health. Some clones in this sample may be carry-over from other donors' samples. Material: PBMCs. The CDR3 sequence: CASSPDRTSYEQYF. In DNA, the CDR3 is TGTGCCAGCAGCCCCGATCGGACATCATACGAGCAGTACTTC.